This passage covers 26 T cell receptor beta chains from one sample sequenced in a study of CD8+CD57+ T cells in acquired aplastic anemia. Flow cytometry had shown expanded CD8+CD57+ cells in the patients chosen for sequencing. Profiles of TCR beta VDJ and CDR3 were generated from a genomic DNA template. TCRdb re-called the reads through MiXCR, storing one row per CDR3 protein. The data contain roughly 160,000 distinct CDR3 sequences, over 55% of them singletons. The sample consisted of sorted CD4+, CD8+, or CD8+CD57+ T cells (not recorded which) from PBMCs. The source is a human donor with aplastic anemia.

This chain uses TRBV24-1 with TRBJ2-2; D might be TRBD1 (5 bases). Trimming took 1 base from V and 13 from J, leaving 12 bases between them. Germline values: CDR1 KGHDR, CDR2 SFDVKD. The CDR3 runs to 13 residues. The CDR3 region is CATSDLGREGLFF. CDR3 sequence (DNA): TGTGCCACCAGTGATTTAGGCAGGGAAGGGCTGTTTTTT.

The chain carries TRBV20-1 and TRBJ2-3, with a weak D call TRBD2 (6 bases). Germline CDR1 and CDR2: DFQATT and SNEGSKA (reference sequence). This CDR3 is built from 14 residues. V was cut by 2 bases and J by 3 bases, with 12 bases left in between. The CDR3 DNA reads as TGCAGTGCTAGATCGAGTGCGGGGACAGATACGCAGTATTTT. Its protein is CSARSSAGTDTQYF.

This chain's CDR3 is CASSIDTTGGETQYF. The CDR3 coding sequence is TGTGCCAGTAGTATAGATACCACAGGCGGTGAGACCCAGTACTTC. The genes are TRBV19 and TRBJ2-5, with D possibly matching TRBD1 (5 bases). CDR1 is LNHDA and CDR2 is SQIVND in the germline V gene (reference sequence). V gave up 0 bases and J gave up 5 bases, with 13 bases separating them. The CDR3 sequence is 15 residues long.

This clonotype has a handful of counts. The chain combines TRBV19 with TRBJ1-1; D is perhaps TRBD1 (6 bases). CDR1 and CDR2 (germline): LNHDA, SQIVND (reference sequence). V was clipped by 7 bases and J by 5 bases, with 14 bases between them. The CDR3 covers 13 residues. CDR3 sequence reads: CASTVRGGTEAFF. The DNA for the CDR3 is TGTGCCAGTACGGTGAGAGGGGGGACTGAAGCTTTCTTT. The full variable domain, rest sourced from reference TRBV19 and TRBJ1-1, is DGGITQSPKYLFRKEGQNVTLSCEQNLNHDAMYWYRQDPGQGLRLIYYSQIVNDFQKGDIAEGYSVSREKKESFPLTVTSAQKNPTAFYLCASTVRGGTEAFFGQGTRLTVV.

This rearrangement joins TRBV20-1 to TRBJ1-1; D remains ambiguous. Trimming took off 3 bases at V and 1 base at J, with 9 bases between the two ends. Germline V gene lookup returns CDR1 DFQATT and CDR2 SNEGSKA (reference sequence). The CDR3 sequence is 13 residues long. For the CDR3, the DNA is TGCAGTGCTAGGTCAGCGCAGAACACTGAAGCTTTCTTT. Its protein product is CSARSAQNTEAFF.

The chain employs TRBV7-2 and TRBJ2-5; no clear D gene. CDR1 is SGHTA, CDR2 FQGNSA, per germline. Trimming stripped 7 bases from V and 0 bases from J, with 9 bases between. The CDR3 length is 13 residues. The CDR3 DNA reads as TGTGCCAGCAATTATGCGTACCAAGAGACCCAGTACTTC. Amino acid sequence: CASNYAYQETQYF.

The chain uses TRBV15 and TRBJ2-2; D gene unclear. CDR3 length: 15 amino acids. V lost 0 bases, J lost 3 bases, and 8 bases lay in between. Germline lookup yields CDR1 LNHNV and CDR2 YYDKDF (reference sequence). The CDR3 region has the DNA TGTGCCACCAGCAGAGATCGCACCCACACCGGGGAGCTGTTTTTT. This translates into CATSRDRTHTGELFF.

The chain uses TRBV6-1 and TRBJ1-2; 9 nucleotides match TRBD1. The junction had 12 bases not matched to a gene; V was cut back by 7 bases and J by 6 bases. Germline V gene data show CDR1 as MNHNS and CDR2 as SASEGT. The CDR3 runs 15 residues. The CDR3 sequence is CASKIPGQGGHGYTF. The CDR3 DNA sequence: TGTGCCAGCAAGATCCCGGGACAGGGAGGACATGGCTACACCTTC.

The V call is TRBV20-1, the J call TRBJ1-2; D gene ambiguous. The V end was cut by 1 base, the J end by 1 base, with 4 bases between. The CDR3 is made up of 12 amino acids. The germline V gene has CDR1 DFQATT and CDR2 SNEGSKA (reference sequence). The CDR3 DNA is TGCAGTGCTAGAGCGAATAACTATGGCTACACCTTC. Protein sequence: CSARANNYGYTF.

The chain combines TRBV5-6 with TRBJ2-3; tentative D call: TRBD1 (6 bases). With 1 base removed from V and 4 bases from J, the gap between germline ends came to 13 bases. The CDR3 consists of 15 residues. Germline V gene data show CDR1 as SGHDT and CDR2 as YYEEEE. The CDR3 spells CASSLWAGAADTQYF. The CDR3 nucleotides are TGTGCCAGCAGCTTGTGGGCAGGGGCCGCAGATACGCAGTATTTT.

This clonotype was seen only a few times. The gene calls are TRBV3-1 and TRBJ1-1, with 7 bases that match TRBD1. The CDR3 runs 17 residues. CDR1 is LGHDT and CDR2 is YNNKEL in the germline V gene (reference sequence). Losses at the gene ends were 0 bases for V and 0 bases for J; bases not matched to a gene: 7. CDR3 nucleotide sequence: TGTGCCAGCAGCCAAGAAGGTTGGGACAGATTGAACACTGAAGCTTTCTTT. Its protein product is CASSQEGWDRLNTEAFF. The entire variable domain, with the rest obtained from reference TRBV3-1 and TRBJ1-1, is as follows: DTAVSQTPKYLVTQMGNDKSIKCEQNLGHDTMYWYKQDSKKFLKIMFSYNNKELIINETVPNRFSPKSPDKAHLNLHINSLELGDSAVYFCASSQEGWDRLNTEAFFGQGTRLTVV.

The rearrangement uses TRBV9 and TRBJ2-2, with D hard to call. CDR3 length: 14 residues. V was cut by 0 bases and J by 4 bases, with 7 bases left in between. Germline CDR1 is SGDLS and CDR2 is YYNGEE. The chain's CDR3 is CASSVASGTGELFF. DNA of the CDR3: TGTGCCAGCAGCGTAGCATCGGGCACCGGGGAGCTGTTTTTT.

As DNA, the CDR3 is TGTGCCAGCAGTGGGAGCCGGACAGGGGGGAATCAGCCCCAGCATTTT. It yields the protein CASSGSRTGGNQPQHF. The chain is built from TRBV12-3 or TRBV12-4 and TRBJ1-5; 10 nucleotides agree with TRBD1. The ends lost 5 bases at V and 4 bases at J; junction bases unmatched: 8. The CDR3 consists of 16 residues.

This clonotype was seen repeatedly, ten times or more. The gene calls are TRBV6-1 and TRBJ1-3, with 7 bases aligning to TRBD1. Trimming at V came to 0 bases and at J to 3 bases, leaving 5 bases not matched to a gene. The CDR3 totals 16 residues. Germline loops: CDR1 MNHNS, CDR2 SASEGT. CDR3 region: CASSEAEGASGNTIYF. The CDR3, as DNA: TGTGCCAGCAGTGAAGCGGAGGGGGCGAGTGGAAACACCATATATTTT.

Of note for this clonotype: The junction departs from the called germline gene at one end, perhaps through a read error. The chain combines TRBV24-1 with TRBJ1-2; no clear D. The CDR3 has 13 residues. Per the germline V gene, CDR1 is KGHDR and CDR2 is SFDVKD. CDR3 amino acids: CATSAPDVYGHTF. DNA of the CDR3: TGTGCCACCAGTGCACCGGACGTCTATGGCCACACCTTC.

The gene calls are TRBV24-1 and TRBJ1-2, with unresolved D. CDR1 is KGHDR and CDR2 is SFDVKD in the germline V gene. The CDR3 is made up of 11 amino acids. Trimming took off 4 bases at V and 7 bases at J, with 6 bases between the two ends. In DNA, the CDR3 is TGTGCCACCAGTGACATCTCTGGCTACACCTTC. It specifies CATSDISGYTF.

This chain connects TRBV2 to TRBJ1-5; 7 bases agree with TRBD1. Germline V gene data show CDR1 as SNHLY and CDR2 as FYNNEI. After removal of 8 bases from V and 5 bases from J, the junction contained 9 bases not matched to a gene. This CDR3 has 14 amino acids. CDR3 protein: CASSVTGADQPQHF. CDR3 nucleotide sequence: TGTGCCAGCTCCGTCACAGGGGCCGATCAGCCCCAGCATTTT.

This clonotype occurred a few times. The chain joins TRBV2 to TRBJ2-2, with no clear D. Trimming cost V 5 bases and J 4 bases, with 8 bases left between them. The CDR3 is 13 amino acids. CDR1 is SNHLY, CDR2 FYNNEI, per germline. The CDR3 bases are TGTGCCAGCAGTTTAAGCCGCACCGGGGAGCTGTTTTTT. This codes for CASSLSRTGELFF.

The chain has TRBV24-1 and TRBJ2-3; no clear D gene. Per germline, CDR1 KGHDR and CDR2 SFDVKD. This CDR3 comprises 15 residues. Trimming removed 3 bases at V and 5 bases at J, with 14 bases between. CDR3: CATSDPGSPVDTQYF. The CDR3 region has the DNA TGTGCCACCAGTGATCCCGGTAGTCCGGTAGATACGCAGTATTTT.

The V gene is TRBV6-1, the J gene TRBJ2-5, with 8 bases identical to TRBD2. Per the germline V gene, CDR1 is MNHNS and CDR2 is SASEGT. The CDR3 extends over 13 amino acids. Trimming at V came to 6 bases and at J to 2 bases, leaving 2 bases not matched to a gene. In DNA, the CDR3 is TGTGCCAGCAGCGTAGCGGGGCAAGAGACCCAGTACTTC. Encoded protein: CASSVAGQETQYF.

V gene TRBV7-9 combines with J gene TRBJ2-2; D gene uncertain. V dropped 5 bases and J dropped 0 bases, with 10 bases sitting between them. The length of the CDR3 is 15 residues. Germline CDR1 is SEHNR and CDR2 is FQNEAQ (reference sequence). This CDR3 reads CASSAKISNTGELFF. CDR3 nucleotide sequence: TGTGCCAGCAGCGCTAAGATTTCGAACACCGGGGAGCTGTTTTTT.

This CDR3 is CSATLREVGEQYF. The CDR3 nucleotides are TGCAGTGCCACCCTTCGGGAGGTTGGTGAGCAGTACTTC. The chain links TRBV20-1 to TRBJ2-7; 7 nucleotides align to TRBD2. V gave up 6 bases and J gave up 7 bases; unmatched junction bases: 12. From germline, CDR1 is DFQATT and CDR2 SNEGSKA (reference sequence). The CDR3 totals 13 residues.

The V and J genes are TRBV7-9 and TRBJ2-3; D not resolved. The CDR3 is made up of 13 amino acids. Trimming pared 1 base from V and 11 bases from J, leaving 13 bases between. Germline loops: CDR1 SEHNR, CDR2 FQNEAQ (reference sequence). As DNA, the CDR3 is TGTGCCAGCAGCTTAGATCTAACACCGGGGCAGTATTTT. Protein: CASSLDLTPGQYF.

The chain recombines TRBV20-1 with TRBJ2-1; 10 bases fit TRBD2. The CDR3 contains 15 residues. V shed 6 bases and J 7 bases; nucleotides not matched to a gene: 12. Looked up from germline, CDR1 is DFQATT and CDR2 is SNEGSKA (reference sequence). The CDR3 here is CSARPSAGGPNEQFF. The DNA of the CDR3 is TGCAGTGCCAGGCCCTCAGCGGGGGGGCCTAATGAGCAGTTCTTC.

This clonotype was counted once. The V call is TRBV7-9, the J call TRBJ2-1, with TRBD2 matching 13 bases. J gave up 13 bases and V 5 bases, and 8 bases lay outside the gene matches. Germline CDR1 SEHNR, CDR2 FQNEAQ (reference sequence). There are 14 residues in the CDR3. The CDR3 is CASSTSGGANEQFF. In DNA form, the CDR3 reads TGTGCCAGCAGCACTAGCGGGGGGGCGAACGAACAGTTCTTC.

This clonotype was recorded a few times. The J gene is TRBJ1-4, the V gene TRBV5-6, with D tentatively TRBD1 (6 bases). Germline V gene data show CDR1 as SGHDT and CDR2 as YYEEEE. Deletions cut 4 bases from V and 7 bases from J, with 14 bases between. This CDR3 has 14 residues. The CDR3 here is CASSERRTAEKLFF. In DNA, the CDR3 is TGTGCCAGCAGCGAACGGCGGACAGCTGAAAAACTGTTTTTT.